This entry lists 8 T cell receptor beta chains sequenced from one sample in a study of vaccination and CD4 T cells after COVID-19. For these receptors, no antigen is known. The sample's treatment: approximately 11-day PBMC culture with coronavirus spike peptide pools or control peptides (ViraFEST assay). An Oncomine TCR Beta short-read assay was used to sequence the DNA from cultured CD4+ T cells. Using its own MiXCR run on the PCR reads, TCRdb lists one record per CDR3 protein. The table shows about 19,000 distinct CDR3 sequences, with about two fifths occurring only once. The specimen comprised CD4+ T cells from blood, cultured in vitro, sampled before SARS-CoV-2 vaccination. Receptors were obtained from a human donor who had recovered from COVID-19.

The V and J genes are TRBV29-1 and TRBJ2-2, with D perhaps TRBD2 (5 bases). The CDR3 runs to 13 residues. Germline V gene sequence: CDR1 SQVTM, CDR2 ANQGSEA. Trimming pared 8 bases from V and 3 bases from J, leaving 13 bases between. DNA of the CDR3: TGCAGCACCCGCCTCGGGGACACCGGGGAGCTGTTTTTT. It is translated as CSTRLGDTGELFF.

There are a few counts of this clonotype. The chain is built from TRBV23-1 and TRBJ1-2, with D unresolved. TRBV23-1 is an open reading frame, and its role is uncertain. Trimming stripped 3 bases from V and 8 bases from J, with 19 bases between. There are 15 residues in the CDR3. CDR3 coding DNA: TGCGCCAGCAGTCACCCGGTCCGTCTTCTTATGGGCTACACCTTC. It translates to CASSHPVRLLMGYTF.

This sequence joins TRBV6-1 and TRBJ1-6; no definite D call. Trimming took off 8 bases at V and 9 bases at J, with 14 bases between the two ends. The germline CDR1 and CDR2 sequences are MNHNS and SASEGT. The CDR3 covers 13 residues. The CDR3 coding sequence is TGTGCCAGCCGCAGGTCTGATAGTTCACCCCTCCACTTT. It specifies CASRRSDSSPLHF.

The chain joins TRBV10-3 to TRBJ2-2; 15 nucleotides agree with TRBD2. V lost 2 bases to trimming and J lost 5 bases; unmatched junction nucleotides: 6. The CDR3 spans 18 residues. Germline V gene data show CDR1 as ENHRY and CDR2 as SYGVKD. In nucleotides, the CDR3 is TGTGCCATCAGTGAGCTACGGGGACTAGCGGGAGGTACCGGGGAGCTGTTTTTT. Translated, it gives CAISELRGLAGGTGELFF.

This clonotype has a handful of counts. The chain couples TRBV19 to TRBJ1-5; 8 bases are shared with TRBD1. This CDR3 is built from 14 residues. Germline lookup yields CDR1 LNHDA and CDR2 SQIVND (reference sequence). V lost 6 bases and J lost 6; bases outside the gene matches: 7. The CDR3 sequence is CASSEQGGGQPQHF. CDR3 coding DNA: TGTGCCAGTAGCGAACAGGGGGGTGGTCAGCCCCAGCATTTT.

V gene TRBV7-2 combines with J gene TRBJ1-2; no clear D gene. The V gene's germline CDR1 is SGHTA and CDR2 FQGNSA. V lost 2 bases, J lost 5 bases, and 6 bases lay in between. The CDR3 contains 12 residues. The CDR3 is CASSLSAYGYTF. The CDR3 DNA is TGTGCCAGCAGCTTATCGGCGTATGGCTACACCTTC.

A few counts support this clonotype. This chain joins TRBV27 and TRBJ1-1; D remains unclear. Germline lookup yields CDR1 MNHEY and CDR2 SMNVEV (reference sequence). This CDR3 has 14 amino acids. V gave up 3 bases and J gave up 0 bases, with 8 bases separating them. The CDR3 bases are TGTGCCAGCAGTTTCGGTACCCTGAACACTGAAGCTTTCTTT. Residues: CASSFGTLNTEAFF.

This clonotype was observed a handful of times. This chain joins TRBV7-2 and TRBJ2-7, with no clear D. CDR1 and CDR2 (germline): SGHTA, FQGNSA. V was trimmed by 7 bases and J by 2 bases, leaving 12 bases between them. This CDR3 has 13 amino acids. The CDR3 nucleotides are TGTGCCAGCACCCACGGTCCACCCTACGAGCAGTACTTC. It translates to CASTHGPPYEQYF.